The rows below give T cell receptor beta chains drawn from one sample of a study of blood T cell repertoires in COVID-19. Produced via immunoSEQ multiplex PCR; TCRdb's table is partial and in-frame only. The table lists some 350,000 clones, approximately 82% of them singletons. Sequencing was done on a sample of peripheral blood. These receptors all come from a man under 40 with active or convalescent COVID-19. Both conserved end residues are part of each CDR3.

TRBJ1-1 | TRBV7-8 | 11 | CASSLGLEAFF
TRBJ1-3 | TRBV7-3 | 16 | CASSLTPPGGGNTIYF
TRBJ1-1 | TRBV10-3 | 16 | CAISESITPLNTEAFF
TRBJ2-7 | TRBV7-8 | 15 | CASSLYGTGFYEQYF
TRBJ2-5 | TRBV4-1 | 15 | CASSQRNSGAETQYF
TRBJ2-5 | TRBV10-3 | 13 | CATGPRVQETQYF
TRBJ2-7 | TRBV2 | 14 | CATNNGQGVGEQYF
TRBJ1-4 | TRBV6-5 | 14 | CASSRDRPNEKLFF
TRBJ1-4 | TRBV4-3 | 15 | CASSQEAREREKLFF
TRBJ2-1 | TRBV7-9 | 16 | CASSLPSGGPGNEQFF
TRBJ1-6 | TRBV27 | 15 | CASSWGQGLGSPLHF
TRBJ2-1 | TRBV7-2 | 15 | CASSLRGQGRAEQFF
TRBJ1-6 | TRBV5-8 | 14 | CASSLGTGPSPLHF
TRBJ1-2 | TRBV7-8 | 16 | CASSPQEGSGRHGYTF
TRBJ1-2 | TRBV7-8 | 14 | CASSQTGGGYGYTF
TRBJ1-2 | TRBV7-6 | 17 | CASSLALSDREFGGYTF
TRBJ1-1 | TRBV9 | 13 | CASSPRGAGGVFF
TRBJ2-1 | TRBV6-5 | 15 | CASTREGAANNEQFF
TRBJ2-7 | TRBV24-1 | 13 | CATSDRQGWVQYF
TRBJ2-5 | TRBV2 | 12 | CASSLAQETQYF
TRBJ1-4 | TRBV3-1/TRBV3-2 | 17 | CASSQERWGTQNEKLFF
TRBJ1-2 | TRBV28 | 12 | CASRSSGDGYTF
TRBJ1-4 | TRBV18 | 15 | CASSPGTAQREKLFF
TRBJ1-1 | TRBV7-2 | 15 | CASSLAGSRGTEAFF
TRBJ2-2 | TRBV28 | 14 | CASSLRGKPFGLFF
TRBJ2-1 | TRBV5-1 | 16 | CASSWGTSGSWNEQFF
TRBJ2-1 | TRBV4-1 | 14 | CASSQQGAENEQFF
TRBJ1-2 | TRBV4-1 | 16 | CASSQGWDRGSYGYTF
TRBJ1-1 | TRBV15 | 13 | CATSRQGNTEAFF
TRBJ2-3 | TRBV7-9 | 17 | CASSARWTRSSTDTQYF
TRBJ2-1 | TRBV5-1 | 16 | CASSLEPSGNINEQFF
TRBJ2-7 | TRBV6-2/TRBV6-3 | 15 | CASSGAGQGFYEQYF
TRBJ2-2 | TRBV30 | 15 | CAWSVTPTHTGELFF
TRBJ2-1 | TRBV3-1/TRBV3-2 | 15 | CASSQGQGVGNEQFF
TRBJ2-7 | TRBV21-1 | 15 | CASSNLDRAPYEQYF
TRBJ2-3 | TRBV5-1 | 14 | CASSRLAGTDTQYF
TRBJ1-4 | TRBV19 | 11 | CAISGGGKLFF
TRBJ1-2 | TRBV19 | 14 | CARTVHISPYGYTF
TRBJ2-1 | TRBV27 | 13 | CASSLYSYNEQFF
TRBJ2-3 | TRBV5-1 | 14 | CASSSSGSPDTQYF
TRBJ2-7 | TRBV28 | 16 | CASSFTWRESSYEQYF
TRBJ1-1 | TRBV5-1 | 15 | CASSVDQQGNTEAFF
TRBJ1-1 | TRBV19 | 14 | CATSSTGKNTEAFF
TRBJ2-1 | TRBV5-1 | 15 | CASSLVPGGYNEQFF
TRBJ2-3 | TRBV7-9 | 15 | CASSLLASSTDTQYF
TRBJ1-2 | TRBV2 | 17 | CASSAGTAHPAFYGYTF
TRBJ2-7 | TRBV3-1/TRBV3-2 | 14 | CASSLPGHNYEQYF
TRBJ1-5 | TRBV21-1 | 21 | CASSPLEDRGATSYSNQPQHF
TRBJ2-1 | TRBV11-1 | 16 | CASSLAVAGAENEQFF
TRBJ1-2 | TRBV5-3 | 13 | CARRRGGTRGYTF